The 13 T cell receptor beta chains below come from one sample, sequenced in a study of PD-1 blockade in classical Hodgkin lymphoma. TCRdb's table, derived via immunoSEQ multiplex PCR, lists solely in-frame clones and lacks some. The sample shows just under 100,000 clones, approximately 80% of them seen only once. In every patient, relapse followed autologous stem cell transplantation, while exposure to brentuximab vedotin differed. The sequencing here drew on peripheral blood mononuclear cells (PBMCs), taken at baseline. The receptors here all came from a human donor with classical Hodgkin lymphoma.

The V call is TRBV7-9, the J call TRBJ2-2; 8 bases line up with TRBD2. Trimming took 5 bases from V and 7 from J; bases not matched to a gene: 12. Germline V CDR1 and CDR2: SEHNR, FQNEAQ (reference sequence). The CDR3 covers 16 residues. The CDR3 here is CASSPPGLVVDGELFF. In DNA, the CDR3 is TGTGCCAGCAGCCCTCCGGGACTAGTTGTTGACGGGGAGCTGTTTTTT. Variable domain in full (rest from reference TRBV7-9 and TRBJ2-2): DTGVSQNPRHKITKRGQNVTFRCDPISEHNRLYWYRQTLGQGPEFLTYFQNEAQLEKSRLLSDRFSAERPKGSFSTLEIQRTEQGDSAMYLCASSPPGLVVDGELFFGEGSRLTVL.

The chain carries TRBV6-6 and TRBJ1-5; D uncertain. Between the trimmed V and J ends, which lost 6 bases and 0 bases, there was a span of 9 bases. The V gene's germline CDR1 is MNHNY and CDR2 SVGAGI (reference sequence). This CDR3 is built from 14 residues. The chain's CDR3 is CASSPASSNQPQHF. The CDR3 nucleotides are TGTGCCAGCAGCCCGGCAAGTAGCAATCAGCCCCAGCATTTT.

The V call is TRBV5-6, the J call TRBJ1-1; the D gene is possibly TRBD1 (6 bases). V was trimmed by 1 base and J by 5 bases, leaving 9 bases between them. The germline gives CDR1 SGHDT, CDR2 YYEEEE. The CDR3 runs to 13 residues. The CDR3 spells CASSLLGGTEAFF. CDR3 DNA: TGTGCCAGCAGCTTGCTAGGGGGAACTGAAGCTTTCTTT. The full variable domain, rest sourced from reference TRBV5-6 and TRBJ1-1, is DAGVTQSPTHLIKTRGQQVTLRCSPKSGHDTVSWYQQALGQGPQFIFQYYEEEERQRGNFPDRFSGHQFPNYSSELNVNALLLGDSALYLCASSLLGGTEAFFGQGTRLTVV.

CDR3 sequence reads: CASSPRGGFDEKLFF. The CDR3 DNA is TGTGCCAGTAGTCCAAGAGGGGGTTTCGATGAAAAACTGTTTTTT. The chain carries TRBV19 and TRBJ1-4; D may be TRBD1 (6 bases). The V and J ends lost 5 bases and 6 bases respectively, with 16 bases between them. This CDR3 is built from 15 residues. Germline CDR1 LNHDA, CDR2 SQIVND (reference sequence). Full variable domain (missing parts from reference TRBV19 and TRBJ1-4): DGGITQSPKYLFRKEGQNVTLSCEQNLNHDAMYWYRQDPGQGLRLIYYSQIVNDFQKGDIAEGYSVSREKKESFPLTVTSAQKNPTAFYLCASSPRGGFDEKLFFGSGTQLSVL.

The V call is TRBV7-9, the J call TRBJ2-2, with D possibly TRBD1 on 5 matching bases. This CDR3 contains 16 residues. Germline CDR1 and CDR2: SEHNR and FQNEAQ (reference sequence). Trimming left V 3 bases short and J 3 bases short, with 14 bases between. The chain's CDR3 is CASSFGDDRDTGELFF. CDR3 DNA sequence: TGTGCCAGCAGCTTTGGAGACGACAGAGACACCGGGGAGCTGTTTTTT.

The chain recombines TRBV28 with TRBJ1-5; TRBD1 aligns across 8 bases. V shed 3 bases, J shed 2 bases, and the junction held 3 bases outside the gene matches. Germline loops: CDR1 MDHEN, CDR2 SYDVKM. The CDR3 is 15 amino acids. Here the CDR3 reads CASSLATGGNQPQHF. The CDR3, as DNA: TGTGCCAGCAGTTTGGCGACAGGGGGCAATCAGCCCCAGCATTTT. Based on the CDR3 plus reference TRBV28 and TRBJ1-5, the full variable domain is DVKVTQSSRYLVKRTGEKVFLECVQDMDHENMFWYRQDPGLGLRLIYFSYDVKMKEKGDIPEGYSVSREKKERFSLILESASTNQTSMYLCASSLATGGNQPQHFGDGTRLSIL.

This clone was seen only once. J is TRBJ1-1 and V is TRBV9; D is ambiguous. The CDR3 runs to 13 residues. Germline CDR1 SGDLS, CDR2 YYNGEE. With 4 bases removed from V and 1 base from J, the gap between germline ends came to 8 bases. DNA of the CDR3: TGTGCCAGCAGCACCCGACCGAACACTGAAGCTTTCTTT. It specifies CASSTRPNTEAFF.

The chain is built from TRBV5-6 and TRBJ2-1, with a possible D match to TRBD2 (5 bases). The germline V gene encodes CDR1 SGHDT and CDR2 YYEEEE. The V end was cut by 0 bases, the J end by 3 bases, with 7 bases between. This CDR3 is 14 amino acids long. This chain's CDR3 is CASSLELDYNEQFF. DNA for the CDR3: TGTGCCAGCAGCTTGGAACTAGACTACAATGAGCAGTTCTTC.

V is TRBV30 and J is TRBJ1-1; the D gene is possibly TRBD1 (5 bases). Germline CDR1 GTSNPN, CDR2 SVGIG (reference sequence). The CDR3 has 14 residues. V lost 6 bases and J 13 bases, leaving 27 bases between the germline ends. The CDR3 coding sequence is TGTGCCTGTAGTACCAGCGGGTTGGGGGTTGCGGATTTCTTT. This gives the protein CACSTSGLGVADFF.

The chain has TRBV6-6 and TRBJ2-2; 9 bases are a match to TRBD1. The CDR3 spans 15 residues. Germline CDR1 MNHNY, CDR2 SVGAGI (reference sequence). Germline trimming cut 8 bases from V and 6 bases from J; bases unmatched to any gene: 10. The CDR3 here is CASAGGQGLAGELFF. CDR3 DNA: TGTGCCAGCGCCGGGGGACAGGGATTAGCCGGGGAGCTGTTTTTT.

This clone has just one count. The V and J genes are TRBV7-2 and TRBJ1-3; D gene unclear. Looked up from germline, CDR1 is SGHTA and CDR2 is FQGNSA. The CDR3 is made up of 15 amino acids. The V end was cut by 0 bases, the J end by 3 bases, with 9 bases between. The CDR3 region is CASSLAGIGGNTIYF. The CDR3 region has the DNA TGTGCCAGCAGCTTAGCGGGGATAGGTGGAAACACCATATATTTT.

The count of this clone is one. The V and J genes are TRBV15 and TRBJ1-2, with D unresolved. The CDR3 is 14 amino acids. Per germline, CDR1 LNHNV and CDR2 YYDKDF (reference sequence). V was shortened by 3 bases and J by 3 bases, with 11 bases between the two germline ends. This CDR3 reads CATSSPPVHYGYTF. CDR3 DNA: TGTGCCACCAGCAGCCCACCGGTGCACTATGGCTACACCTTC.

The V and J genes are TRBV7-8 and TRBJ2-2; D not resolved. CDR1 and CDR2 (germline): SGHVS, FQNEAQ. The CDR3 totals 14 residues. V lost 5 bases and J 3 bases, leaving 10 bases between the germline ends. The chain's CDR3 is CASSVYSYTGELFF. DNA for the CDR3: TGTGCCAGCAGCGTTTACAGTTACACCGGGGAGCTGTTTTTT.